This TCR beta chain was obtained from a study of T cell changes during pregnancy in multiple sclerosis. Method: immunoSEQ multiplex PCR; TCRdb's copy keeps in-frame clones and lacks some. The table lists about 73,000 clones, 75% to 90% of them singletons. The TCR was taken from a female donor in good health, enrolled as a control in a pregnancy study. The sample was peripheral blood, taken after pregnancy.

CDR3 protein: CASSLVGAKGELFF. CDR3 sequence (DNA): TGTGCCAGCAGCTTAGTGGGGGCCAAGGGGGAGCTGTTTTTT. The chain recombines TRBV11-3 with TRBJ2-2, with D possibly TRBD1 on 6 matching bases. Germline CDR1 reads SGHNT; CDR2 reads YENEEA. The CDR3 sequence is 14 residues long. Trimming cost V 1 base and J 8 bases, with 11 bases left between them.